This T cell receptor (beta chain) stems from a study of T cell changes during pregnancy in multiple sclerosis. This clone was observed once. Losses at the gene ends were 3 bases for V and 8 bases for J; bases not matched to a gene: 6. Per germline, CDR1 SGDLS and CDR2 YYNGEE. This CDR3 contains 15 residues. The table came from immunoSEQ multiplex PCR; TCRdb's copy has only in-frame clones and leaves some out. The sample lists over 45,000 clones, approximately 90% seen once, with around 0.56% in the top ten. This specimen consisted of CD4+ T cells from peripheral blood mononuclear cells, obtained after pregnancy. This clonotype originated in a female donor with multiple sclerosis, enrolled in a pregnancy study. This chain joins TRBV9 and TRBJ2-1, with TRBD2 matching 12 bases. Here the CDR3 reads CASSGTSGILDEQFF. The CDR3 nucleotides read TGTGCCAGCAGCGGGACTAGCGGGATTCTCGATGAGCAGTTCTTC.